Shown below are 25 T cell receptor beta chains from a single sample sequenced in a study of T-cell memory formation after mild COVID-19. TCRdb re-called the 5' RACE reads through MiXCR, storing one row per CDR3 protein. The sample records more than 350,000 distinct CDR3 sequences, approximately 21% being singletons. The sample taken for sequencing was PBMCs or a T cell subset sorted from them (not recorded which). These receptors were taken from an adult woman who had mild COVID-19 (a few samples of this study predate the infection). Cell type and time point are not known.

This clonotype was seen a few times. V usage is TRBV12-3 or TRBV12-4 and J usage is TRBJ1-1, with D perhaps TRBD1 (5 bases). The ends were cut back, 3 bases at V and 1 base at J, with 9 bases in the middle. This CDR3 has 14 amino acids. The CDR3: CASSFEGRNTEAFF. CDR3 DNA: TGTGCCAGCAGTTTCGAGGGACGGAACACTGAAGCTTTCTTT.

The rearrangement uses TRBV18 and TRBJ2-5; no reliable D call. The length of the CDR3 is 15 residues. V was shortened by 0 bases and J by 1 base, with 9 bases between the two germline ends. The V gene's germline CDR1 is KGHSH and CDR2 LQKENI. CDR3 residues: CASSPPYGVQETQYF. The DNA for the CDR3 is TGTGCCAGCTCACCACCTTATGGGGTCCAAGAGACCCAGTACTTC.

This clonotype was counted between two and nine times. The rearrangement joins TRBV5-6 to TRBJ2-2; 9 nucleotides align to TRBD1. Germline V gives CDR1 SGHDT, CDR2 YYEEEE. The CDR3 spans 16 residues. V lost 4 bases to trimming and J lost 5 bases; unmatched junction nucleotides: 9. The CDR3 nucleotides read TGTGCCAGCAGCCTTACAGGGGGCTGGTGGACCGGGGAGCTGTTTTTT. It specifies CASSLTGGWWTGELFF.

This clonotype has more than one count but fewer than ten. V gene TRBV6-5 combines with J gene TRBJ2-2; D is ambiguous. Per the germline V gene, CDR1 is MNHEY and CDR2 is SVGAGI. V was trimmed by 2 bases and J by 7 bases, leaving 11 bases between them. CDR3 length equals 14 residues. For the CDR3, the DNA is TGTGCCAGCAGTTACAGTGAACGTCTCGGGGAGCTGTTTTTT. Its protein product is CASSYSERLGELFF.

This clonotype was counted a few times. The J gene is TRBJ2-7, the V gene TRBV20-1, with 8 bases identical to TRBD2. Germline V gives CDR1 DFQATT, CDR2 SNEGSKA (reference sequence). The ends lost 1 base at V and 6 bases at J; junction bases unmatched: 11. This CDR3 comprises 15 residues. DNA for the CDR3: TGCAGTGCTAGAGTTCGGGGGGGTATTCGGAGCGAGCAGTACTTC. Its protein is CSARVRGGIRSEQYF.

The chain recombines TRBV4-1 with TRBJ2-3; 7 bases line up with TRBD2. The CDR3 has 18 amino acids. Germline loops: CDR1 MGHRA, CDR2 YSYEKL. With 0 bases clipped from V and 3 bases from J, the junction kept 12 bases outside the gene matches. CDR3 bases: TGCGCCAGCAGCCAAGATCGGAGCGGGATGGGAGCTACAGATACGCAGTATTTT. This sequence encodes CASSQDRSGMGATDTQYF.

This clonotype was recorded a few times. The rearrangement joins TRBV12-3 or TRBV12-4 to TRBJ2-3; D remains unclear. The length of the CDR3 is 12 residues. V was pared by 4 bases and J by 8 bases, with 10 bases between. The CDR3 DNA is TGTGCCAGCAGTTCTGTGTTGGGTACGCAGTATTTT. Residues: CASSSVLGTQYF.

This clonotype was seen a handful of times. This chain connects TRBV19 to TRBJ1-5, with D possibly being TRBD1 (6 bases). V gave up 7 bases and J gave up 4 bases, with 14 bases separating them. The CDR3 spans 14 residues. Germline loops: CDR1 LNHDA, CDR2 SQIVND (reference sequence). CDR3 loop: CASTDRRSNQPQHF. CDR3 DNA sequence: TGTGCCAGTACCGACAGGAGATCGAATCAGCCCCAGCATTTT.

This clonotype has just a few counts. The chain uses TRBV7-2 and TRBJ2-2; no firm D call. Germline CDR1 SGHTA, CDR2 FQGNSA. The V gene lost 5 bases and the J gene lost 4 bases, with 17 bases spanning the gap. The CDR3 consists of 16 residues. CDR3 amino acids: CASSPYSGVSTGELFF. CDR3 nucleotides: TGTGCCAGCAGCCCCTACTCTGGGGTTTCCACCGGGGAGCTGTTTTTT.

This clonotype has just a few counts. The chain couples TRBV19 to TRBJ2-5; 11 bases match TRBD2. This CDR3 region has 16 residues. CDR1 and CDR2 (germline): LNHDA, SQIVND (reference sequence). Trimming cost V 5 bases and J 7 bases; bases outside gene matches: 12. CDR3 sequence (DNA): TGTGCCAGTAGTCTCGGACTAGCGGGCCAACGAGGGACCCAGTACTTC. Translating it yields CASSLGLAGQRGTQYF.

This clonotype showed up just a few times. This rearrangement joins TRBV6-5 to TRBJ2-5; D is perhaps TRBD2 (6 bases). Germline CDR1 and CDR2: MNHEY and SVGAGI. CDR3 length: 16 amino acids. Trimming left V 2 bases short and J 3 bases short, with 16 bases between. Here the CDR3 reads CASSYGGASVEETQYF. Written as DNA, the CDR3 is TGTGCCAGCAGTTACGGTGGGGCTAGCGTAGAAGAGACCCAGTACTTC.

This clonotype has just a few counts. This chain links TRBV20-1 with TRBJ1-1, with no clear D. The germline gives CDR1 DFQATT, CDR2 SNEGSKA (reference sequence). V lost 1 base and J 7 bases, leaving 4 bases between the germline ends. The CDR3 consists of 10 residues. CDR3 sequence (DNA): TGCAGTGCTAGAGGGGTTGAAGCTTTCTTT. It is translated as CSARGVEAFF.

The chain uses TRBV7-3 and TRBJ1-1; the D is unclear. CDR1 and CDR2 from the germline V gene are SGHTA and FQGTGA. This CDR3 is built from 13 residues. V lost 2 bases and J lost 2, with 6 bases in between. CDR3 sequence reads: CASSLLENTEAFF. As DNA, the CDR3 is TGTGCCAGCAGCTTACTAGAAAACACTGAAGCTTTCTTT.

Here the CDR3 DNA reads TGTGCCAGCAGCTCGACTAGCGACTACGAGCAGTACTTC. Protein sequence: CASSSTSDYEQYF. The chain employs TRBV12-3 or TRBV12-4 and TRBJ2-7, with TRBD2 matching 8 bases. The V and J ends lost 6 bases and 3 bases, in that order; junction bases with no gene match: 4. The CDR3 spans 13 residues.

This rearrangement joins TRBV5-6 to TRBJ1-1; 7 bases are a match to TRBD1. The germline CDR1 and CDR2 sequences are SGHDT and YYEEEE. The ends lost 4 bases at V and 3 bases at J; junction bases unmatched: 6. This CDR3 comprises 14 residues. The CDR3 spells CASSRRQGYTEAFF. In DNA, the CDR3 is TGTGCCAGCAGCCGTAGACAGGGTTACACTGAAGCTTTCTTT.

This clonotype was counted only a few times. The chain has TRBV19 and TRBJ2-1, with D perhaps TRBD1 or TRBD2 (6 bases each). With 1 base removed from V and 4 bases from J, the gap between germline ends came to 11 bases. This CDR3 spans 15 amino acids. CDR1 and CDR2 from the germline V gene are LNHDA and SQIVND (reference sequence). The CDR3 here is CASSIVGGRYNEQFF. CDR3 in DNA: TGTGCCAGTAGTATAGTGGGGGGCCGATACAATGAGCAGTTCTTC.

This clonotype was found a few times. The chain combines TRBV7-2 with TRBJ1-4; D is undetermined. Germline V lookup: CDR1 SGHTA, CDR2 FQGNSA. Trimming stripped 5 bases from V and 5 bases from J, with 15 bases between. This CDR3 has 15 amino acids. This chain's CDR3 is CASSLPGSVNEKLFF. The CDR3, as DNA: TGTGCCAGCAGCCTCCCCGGCAGCGTGAATGAAAAACTGTTTTTT.

The sample holds many counts of this clonotype. V gene TRBV12-3 or TRBV12-4 combines with J gene TRBJ1-1, with 9 bases that match TRBD1. Trimming at V came to 0 bases and at J to 3 bases, leaving 2 bases not matched to a gene. CDR3 length equals 15 residues. The CDR3 here is CASSLARTGDTEAFF. CDR3 in DNA: TGTGCCAGCAGTTTAGCTAGGACAGGGGACACTGAAGCTTTCTTT.

In this sample, this clonotype turned up a few times. The V call is TRBV5-1, the J call TRBJ2-5; D is unresolved. The CDR3 length is 14 residues. Germline V lookup: CDR1 SGHRS, CDR2 YFSETQ. V gave up 1 base and J gave up 1 base, with 8 bases separating them. CDR3 nucleotides: TGCGCCAGCAGCTTGTGGCCTCTCCAAGAGACCCAGTACTTC. Its protein product is CASSLWPLQETQYF.

The chain has TRBV29-1 and TRBJ2-5; 10 nucleotides align to TRBD2. V shed 0 bases and J 4 bases; nucleotides not matched to a gene: 11. CDR1 SQVTM and CDR2 ANQGSEA come from the germline V gene. The CDR3 totals 17 residues. The CDR3 loop is CSVEDRLSGRERETQYF. CDR3 nucleotide sequence: TGCAGCGTTGAAGATCGGTTAAGCGGGAGGGAACGAGAGACCCAGTACTTC. Complete variable domain (other parts from reference TRBV29-1 and TRBJ2-5): SAVISQKPSRDICQRGTSLTIQCQVDSQVTMMFWYRQQPGQSLTLIATANQGSEATYESGFVIDKFPISRPNLTFSTLTVSNMSPEDSSIYLCSVEDRLSGRERETQYFGPGTRLLVL.

The chain has TRBV24-1 and TRBJ2-1, with TRBD1 matching 9 bases. The V and J ends lost 7 bases and 6 bases, in that order; junction bases with no gene match: 6. The CDR3 length is 14 residues. Germline CDR1 is KGHDR and CDR2 is SFDVKD. The CDR3 coding sequence is TGTGCCACCAGCGAGGGACAGGGAAGCAATGAGCAGTTCTTC. It codes for CATSEGQGSNEQFF.

This clonotype was counted many times. The V and J genes are TRBV20-1 and TRBJ2-1, with TRBD2 matching over 11 bases. The junction had 7 bases not matched to a gene; V was cut back by 6 bases and J by 6 bases. CDR3 length: 14 residues. Germline V gene data show CDR1 as DFQATT and CDR2 as SNEGSKA (reference sequence). The DNA of the CDR3 is TGCAGTGCCACTAGCGGGAGACGTCCCAATGAGCAGTTCTTC. It encodes CSATSGRRPNEQFF.

The V call is TRBV19, the J call TRBJ1-5; D possibly corresponds to TRBD1 (5 bases). Deletions cut 8 bases from V and 2 bases from J, with 16 bases between. The CDR3 extends over 15 amino acids. Per germline, CDR1 LNHDA and CDR2 SQIVND (reference sequence). In DNA, the CDR3 is TGTGCCAGTGACAGTTGGGGCGGGCGCAATCAGCCCCAGCATTTT. It translates to CASDSWGGRNQPQHF.

This clonotype was detected a few times. The J gene is TRBJ2-1, the V gene TRBV7-2; TRBD2 aligns across 11 bases. Germline trimming cut 5 bases from V and 6 bases from J; bases unmatched to any gene: 6. Germline values: CDR1 SGHTA, CDR2 FQGNSA. This CDR3 region has 15 residues. As DNA, the CDR3 is TGTGCCAGCAGCACATATAGCGGGAGGGCCAATGAGCAGTTCTTC. Amino acid sequence: CASSTYSGRANEQFF.

This clonotype occurred a few times. The chain uses TRBV7-2 and TRBJ2-1, with 7 bases identical to TRBD2. CDR3 length: 15 residues. V shed 7 bases, J shed 8 bases, and the junction held 14 bases outside the gene matches. Looked up from germline, CDR1 is SGHTA and CDR2 is FQGNSA. The chain's CDR3 is CASTWTSRLLDEQFF. CDR3 DNA sequence: TGTGCCAGCACTTGGACTAGTCGGTTACTCGATGAGCAGTTCTTC.